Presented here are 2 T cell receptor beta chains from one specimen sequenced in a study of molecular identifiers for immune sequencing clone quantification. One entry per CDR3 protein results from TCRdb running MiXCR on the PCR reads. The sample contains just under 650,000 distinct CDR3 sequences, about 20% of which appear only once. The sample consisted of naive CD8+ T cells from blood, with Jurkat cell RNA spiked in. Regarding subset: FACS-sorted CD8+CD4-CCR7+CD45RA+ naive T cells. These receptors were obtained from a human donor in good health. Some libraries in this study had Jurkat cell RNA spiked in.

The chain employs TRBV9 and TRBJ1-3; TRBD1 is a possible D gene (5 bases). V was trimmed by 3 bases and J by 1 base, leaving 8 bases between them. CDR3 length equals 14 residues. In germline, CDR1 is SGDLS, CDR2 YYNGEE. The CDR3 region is CASSGGVSGNTIYF. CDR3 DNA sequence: TGTGCCAGCAGCGGAGGGGTTTCTGGAAACACCATATATTTT.

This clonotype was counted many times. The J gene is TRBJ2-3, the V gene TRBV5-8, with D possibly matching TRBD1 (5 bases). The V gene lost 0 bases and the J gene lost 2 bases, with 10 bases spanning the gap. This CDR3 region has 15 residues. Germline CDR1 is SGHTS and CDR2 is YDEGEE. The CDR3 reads CASSLEQGYTDTQYF. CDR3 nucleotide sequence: TGTGCCAGCAGCTTGGAGCAGGGATACACAGATACGCAGTATTTT.